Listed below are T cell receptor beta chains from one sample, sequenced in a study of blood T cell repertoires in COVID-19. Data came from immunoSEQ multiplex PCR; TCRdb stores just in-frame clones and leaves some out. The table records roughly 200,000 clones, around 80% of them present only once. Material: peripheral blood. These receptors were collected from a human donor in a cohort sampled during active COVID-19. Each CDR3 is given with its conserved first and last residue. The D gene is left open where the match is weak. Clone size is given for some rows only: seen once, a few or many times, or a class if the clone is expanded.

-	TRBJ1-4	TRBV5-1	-	CASSLVVLKGATNEKLFF	TGCGCCAGCAGCTTGGTAGTTTTAAAAGGGGCAACTAATGAAAAACTGTTTTTT
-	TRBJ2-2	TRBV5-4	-	CASCRDSLRSGELFF	TGTGCCAGCTGCCGGGACTCCTTGCGATCCGGGGAGCTGTTTTTT
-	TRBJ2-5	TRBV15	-	CAAGETQYF	TGTGCTGCGGGGGAGACCCAGTACTTC
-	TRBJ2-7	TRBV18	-	CASSPRRWSYEQYF	TGTGCCAGCTCACCACGGCGGTGGTCCTACGAGCAGTACTTC
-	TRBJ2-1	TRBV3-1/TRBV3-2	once	CASSQDLIGPLPEQFF	TGTGCCAGCAGCCAAGATTTGATTGGGCCTCTCCCGGAGCAGTTCTTC
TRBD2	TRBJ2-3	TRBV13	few	CASSFRQGNSGSVTDTQYF	TGTGCCAGCAGCTTCCGACAGGGAAATAGCGGGAGTGTCACAGATACGCAGTATTTT
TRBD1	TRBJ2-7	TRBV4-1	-	CASSSPGGAVWEQYF	TGCGCCAGCAGCTCCCCAGGGGGCGCCGTTTGGGAGCAGTACTTC
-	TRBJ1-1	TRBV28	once	CASSLRFGDTEAFF	TGTGCCAGCAGTTTGCGGTTCGGGGACACTGAAGCTTTCTTT
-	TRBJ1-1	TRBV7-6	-	CASSSGRTEAFF	TGTGCCAGCAGCTCAGGGCGAACTGAAGCTTTCTTT
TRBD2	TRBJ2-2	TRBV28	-	CASSSGLAVRGTGELFF	TGTGCCAGCAGTTCCGGACTAGCGGTCCGTGGCACCGGGGAGCTGTTTTTT
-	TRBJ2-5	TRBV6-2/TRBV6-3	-	CASSYSGGQETQYF	TGTGCCAGCAGTTACTCTGGGGGGCAAGAGACCCAGTACTTC
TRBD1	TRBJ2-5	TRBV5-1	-	CASSLAGQGDRETQYF	TGCGCCAGCAGCTTGGCTGGACAGGGAGACCGGGAGACCCAGTACTTC
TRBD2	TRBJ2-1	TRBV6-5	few	CASSYSTSAHNEQFF	TGTGCCAGCAGTTACTCGACTAGCGCGCACAATGAGCAGTTCTTC
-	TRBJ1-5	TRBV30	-	CAWSSGALINQPQHF	TGTGCCTGGAGCTCAGGGGCGTTGATCAATCAGCCCCAGCATTTT
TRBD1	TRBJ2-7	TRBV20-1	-	CSASSGTASYEQYF	TGCAGTGCTAGTTCCGGGACAGCATCCTACGAGCAGTACTTC
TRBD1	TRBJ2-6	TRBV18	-	CASSPRDRGSGANVLTF	TGTGCCAGCTCACCCCGGGACAGGGGCTCTGGGGCCAACGTCCTGACTTTC
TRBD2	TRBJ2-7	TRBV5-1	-	CASSWGSAGYEQYF	TGCGCCAGCAGCTGGGGGTCAGCGGGGTACGAGCAGTACTTC
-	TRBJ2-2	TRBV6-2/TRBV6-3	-	CASSHGRASAGELFF	TGTGCCAGCAGTCACGGCCGAGCTAGCGCCGGGGAGCTGTTTTTT
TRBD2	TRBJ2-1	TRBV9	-	CASSASLAGQQFF	TGTGCCAGCAGCGCCTCTCTAGCGGGCCAGCAGTTCTTC